What follows are 11 T cell receptor beta chains derived from one specimen sequenced in a study of blood T cells in healthy people across ages. The use of a sample-barcoded 5' primer and a J-beta primer mix characterized a second PCR of 7 to 11 cycles. MiXCR, applied by TCRdb to the 5' RACE reads, yields one record per CDR3 protein. The sample yields about 780,000 distinct CDR3 sequences, around 24% seen once. The same sample was also studied in work on T cells of mothers and their children.

Source material: blood. These receptor sequences come from a boy aged 5-17 years in good health.

The chain links TRBV20-1 to TRBJ2-7; 7 bases are a match to TRBD2. Germline V gives CDR1 DFQATT, CDR2 SNEGSKA (reference sequence). The CDR3 loop spans 16 amino acids. Losses at the gene ends were 2 bases for V and 0 bases for J; bases not matched to a gene: 10. The CDR3 loop is CSARPGWRGSSYEQYF. The CDR3 DNA is TGCAGTGCTAGACCCGGCTGGCGGGGGAGCTCCTACGAGCAGTACTTC.

The chain employs TRBV7-2 and TRBJ2-2; D not resolved. Germline V lookup: CDR1 SGHTA, CDR2 FQGNSA. The V end was cut by 1 base, the J end by 3 bases, with 6 bases between. CDR3 length: 14 residues. The CDR3 protein is CASSLVPHTGELFF. As DNA, the CDR3 is TGTGCCAGCAGCTTAGTACCCCACACCGGGGAGCTGTTTTTT.

J is TRBJ2-7 and V is TRBV28; a possible D gene is TRBD2 (6 bases). The CDR3 is made up of 15 amino acids. Germline-derived CDR1 and CDR2 are MDHEN and SYDVKM. Trimming took 7 bases from V and 2 from J, leaving 18 bases between them. The CDR3 DNA reads as TGTGCCAGCACCACCGCATTAACGGGGGCCTACGAGCAGTACTTC. Amino acids: CASTTALTGAYEQYF.

As concerns this clonotype: At one end the junction does not follow the germline gene, possibly because of a read error. The rearrangement joins TRBV10-3 to TRBJ1-5, with 10 nucleotides matching TRBD1. This CDR3 region has 15 residues. CDR1 is ENHRY, CDR2 SYGVKD, per germline. The DNA of the CDR3 is TGCGCCATCAGTACTGGACAGGGGGGGTATCAGCCCCAGCATTTT. This gives the protein CAISTGQGGYQPQHF.

This clonotype showed up just a few times. The chain links TRBV3-1 to TRBJ2-1; possibly TRBD1 or TRBD2 for D (5 bases each). There are 13 residues in the CDR3. V lost 6 bases and J lost 5, with 11 bases in between. Per germline, CDR1 LGHDT and CDR2 YNNKEL (reference sequence). The CDR3 region is CASRYRGDNEQFF. Here the CDR3 DNA reads TGTGCCAGCAGATATCGGGGCGACAATGAGCAGTTCTTC.

V usage is TRBV7-9 and J usage is TRBJ1-5; D is unresolved. With 8 bases removed from V and 7 bases from J, the gap between germline ends came to 12 bases. Germline V gene sequence: CDR1 SEHNR, CDR2 FQNEAQ (reference sequence). The CDR3 contains 12 residues. The DNA for the CDR3 is TGTGCCAGCCAAGGTGGCGACCAGCCCCAGCATTTT. Translated: CASQGGDQPQHF.

Ten or more counts support this clonotype. The chain recombines TRBV5-1 with TRBJ1-4; 11 nucleotides agree with TRBD1. The V gene end was trimmed by 3 bases and the J gene end by 8 bases; junction bases not matched to a gene: 3. Germline V lookup: CDR1 SGHRS, CDR2 YFSETQ. CDR3 size: 14 residues. The CDR3 protein is CASSSGTGGEKLFF. The CDR3 DNA sequence: TGCGCCAGCAGCTCAGGGACAGGGGGGGAAAAACTGTTTTTT.

This clonotype was seen only a few times. The CDR3 here is CASSPASGGDIQYF. The CDR3, as DNA: TGTGCCAGCAGTCCTGCTAGCGGGGGTGACATTCAGTACTTC. The genes are TRBV6-5 and TRBJ2-4, with 10 positions matching TRBD2. Germline values: CDR1 MNHEY, CDR2 SVGAGI. V lost 5 bases, J lost 8 bases, and 6 bases stayed unmatched. The CDR3 has 14 residues.

J is TRBJ2-7 and V is TRBV5-1; D is tentatively TRBD1 or TRBD2 (5 bases each). This CDR3 contains 13 residues. V was clipped by 5 bases and J by 7 bases, with 16 bases between them. In germline, CDR1 is SGHRS, CDR2 YFSETQ. In DNA form, the CDR3 reads TGCGCCAGCAGTTACGGGACGCAGGGAGAGCAGTACTTC. This gives the protein CASSYGTQGEQYF.

The chain joins TRBV30 to TRBJ2-5; 10 bases are shared with TRBD1. The assigned J gene may be wrong: the sequence end matches TRBJ2-7 better. The CDR3 covers 14 residues. The germline V gene encodes CDR1 GTSNPN and CDR2 SVGIG (reference sequence). CDR3 nucleotides: TGTGCCTGGAGAGCGGACAGGGGGGCCTACGAGCAGTACTTC. Amino acids: CAWRADRGAYEQYF.

The V gene is TRBV5-1, the J gene TRBJ1-6, with D uncertain. Per the germline V gene, CDR1 is SGHRS and CDR2 is YFSETQ. The length of the CDR3 is 14 residues. V was trimmed by 5 bases and J by 5 bases, leaving 11 bases between them. As DNA, the CDR3 is TGCGCCAGCAGTTCTAGGACTGATAATTCACCCCTCCACTTT. Its translation is CASSSRTDNSPLHF.